This T cell receptor beta chain was found in a study of T cell responses to AZD1222 COVID-19 vaccine. V lost 0 bases and J lost 4, with 11 bases in between. The CDR3 length is 15 residues. The germline CDR1 and CDR2 sequences are MRHNA and SNTAGT. The method was immunoSEQ multiplex PCR; TCRdb's version includes in-frame clones alone and lacks a portion of them. The table includes about 130,000 clones, 90% detected once. The chain employs TRBV6-4 and TRBJ2-3, with D possibly being TRBD2 (7 bases). This clonotype was obtained from an adult in good health. Sequencing was performed on peripheral blood, taken on day 0 of MenACWY control vaccination. The CDR3 DNA sequence: TGTGCCAGCAGTGACTCGGGGGGGGCGGCAGATACGCAGTATTTT. Translated, it gives CASSDSGGAADTQYF.